These 27 T cell receptor beta chains were all obtained from the same sample, sequenced in a study of blood T cell repertoires in COVID-19. TCRdb's copy holds only in-frame clones and misses some; the assay was immunoSEQ multiplex PCR. The data show some 390,000 clones, roughly 91% seen once. The sequencing sample was made of PBMCs or T cells enriched from blood (not recorded which). The receptor source for this set is a woman aged 25 to 39 who had recovered from COVID-19.

The CDR3: CASSLFSGYGYTF. The DNA of the CDR3 is TGCGCCAGCAGCTTGTTCTCCGGGTATGGCTACACCTTC. This chain connects TRBV5-1 to TRBJ1-2; no clear D. This CDR3 has 13 residues. The V gene's germline CDR1 is SGHRS and CDR2 YFSETQ. Trimming took 1 base from V and 5 from J, leaving 9 bases between them.

The chain couples TRBV29-1 to TRBJ2-6, with a tentative D call TRBD1 (6 bases). Germline lookup yields CDR1 SQVTM and CDR2 ANQGSEA. Trimming removed 3 bases at V and 0 bases at J, with 15 bases between. This CDR3 has 17 amino acids. The CDR3: CSVEGVAGDSGANVLTF. In nucleotides, the CDR3 is TGCAGCGTTGAGGGGGTGGCAGGGGACTCTGGGGCCAACGTCCTGACTTTC.

The chain employs TRBV7-3 and TRBJ2-3; a possible D gene is TRBD1 (5 bases). Germline V gene data show CDR1 as SGHTA and CDR2 as FQGTGA. The CDR3 covers 15 residues. V gave up 3 bases and J gave up 4 bases, with 14 bases separating them. The CDR3 sequence is CASSFGNLGADTQYF. The CDR3 DNA reads TGTGCCAGCAGCTTTGGCAACTTAGGGGCAGATACGCAGTATTTT.

V and J are TRBV6-5 and TRBJ2-1; weak D call: TRBD1 (6 bases). The V gene's germline CDR1 is MNHEY and CDR2 SVGAGI. The CDR3 covers 14 residues. Trimming shortened V by 6 bases and J by 3 bases, and 12 bases separated the two germline ends. In nucleotides, the CDR3 is TGTGCCAGCAGATCACAGGGAAACTACAATGAGCAGTTCTTC. Translation gives CASRSQGNYNEQFF.

This clone was seen just once. The chain uses TRBV10-3 and TRBJ2-3; 10 bases are shared with TRBD1. This CDR3 spans 15 amino acids. Germline CDR1 is ENHRY and CDR2 is SYGVKD. V lost 10 bases to trimming and J lost 1 base; unmatched junction nucleotides: 8. The CDR3 DNA is TGTGCCACTCAAGAGACAGGGGGCCGCACAGATACGCAGTATTTT. Protein sequence: CATQETGGRTDTQYF.

The chain joins TRBV29-1 to TRBJ2-1; tentative D call: TRBD1 (7 bases). This CDR3 has 14 residues. CDR1 is SQVTM and CDR2 is ANQGSEA in the germline V gene. V gave up 6 bases and J gave up 6 bases, with 18 bases separating them. CDR3 bases: TGCAGCGTCGAGGCCAGGGGGGCTGGCAATGAGCAGTTCTTC. Translation: CSVEARGAGNEQFF.

This clone was counted between two and nine times. The chain uses TRBV30 and TRBJ1-3; the D is unclear. Germline V gene sequence: CDR1 GTSNPN, CDR2 SVGIG (reference sequence). V dropped 3 bases and J dropped 1 base, with 10 bases sitting between them. The CDR3 sequence is 14 residues long. DNA for the CDR3: TGTGCCTGGAGCCCAAGGAGGTCTGGAAACACCATATATTTT. Its protein product is CAWSPRRSGNTIYF.

This rearrangement joins TRBV6-2 or TRBV6-3 to TRBJ2-7; D is unresolved. V lost 0 bases, J lost 2 bases, and 11 bases lay in between. Germline V CDR1 and CDR2: MNHEY, SVGEGT. This CDR3 region has 15 residues. CDR3 protein: CASSYSTTNPYEQYF. The CDR3 DNA sequence: TGTGCCAGCAGTTACTCAACAACTAACCCCTACGAGCAGTACTTC.

This rearrangement joins TRBV19 to TRBJ1-2; D is perhaps TRBD1 (5 bases). Germline V CDR1 and CDR2: LNHDA, SQIVND (reference sequence). The CDR3 contains 14 residues. Trimming stripped 1 base from V and 8 bases from J, with 14 bases between. CDR3 loop: CASSIVGGVGGYTF. In DNA form, the CDR3 reads TGTGCCAGTAGTATAGTCGGAGGGGTCGGCGGCTACACCTTC.

The chain combines TRBV5-1 with TRBJ1-1; 9 nucleotides align to TRBD1. This CDR3 has 13 amino acids. From germline, CDR1 is SGHRS and CDR2 YFSETQ. Germline trimming cut 3 bases from V and 6 bases from J; bases unmatched to any gene: 3. The CDR3 protein is CASSSWTGAEAFF. The CDR3 DNA reads as TGCGCCAGCAGCTCCTGGACAGGGGCTGAAGCTTTCTTT.

This clone was seen once. The chain joins TRBV10-2 to TRBJ2-7; maybe TRBD2 (6 bases). This CDR3 is built from 14 residues. The germline V gene encodes CDR1 WSHSY and CDR2 SAAADI. V lost 10 bases to trimming and J lost 0 bases, with 16 bases between them. CDR3 bases: TGCGCCACCAGGCGGGGCACAAGCTCCTACGAGCAGTACTTC. It codes for CATRRGTSSYEQYF.

The chain employs TRBV19 and TRBJ2-3; TRBD1 matches at 7 bases. Per germline, CDR1 LNHDA and CDR2 SQIVND (reference sequence). The length of the CDR3 is 16 residues. V was clipped by 2 bases and J by 0 bases; unmatched bases: 5. The CDR3 bases are TGTGCCAGTAGTATAAGTAGGGGGCAGAGCACAGATACGCAGTATTTT. This translates into CASSISRGQSTDTQYF.

This chain links TRBV9 with TRBJ1-4, with a tentative D call TRBD1 (5 bases). The CDR3 runs 14 residues. The germline V gene has CDR1 SGDLS and CDR2 YYNGEE. The V gene lost 3 bases and the J gene lost 7 bases, with 13 bases spanning the gap. The CDR3 sequence: CASSAGRVGEKLFF. CDR3 sequence (DNA): TGTGCCAGCAGCGCCGGCAGGGTGGGTGAAAAACTGTTTTTT. The complete variable domain, with remaining parts taken from reference TRBV9 and TRBJ1-4, reads DSGVTQTPKHLITATGQRVTLRCSPRSGDLSVYWYQQSLDQGLQFLIQYYNGEERAKGNILERFSAQQFPDLHSELNLSSLELGDSALYFCASSAGRVGEKLFFGSGTQLSVL.

The V and J genes are TRBV2 and TRBJ2-5; the D is unclear. The germline CDR1 and CDR2 sequences are SNHLY and FYNNEI. This CDR3 spans 13 amino acids. V was pared by 1 base and J by 4 bases, with 7 bases between. The CDR3 loop is CASSEEAGETQYF. DNA of the CDR3: TGTGCCAGCAGTGAAGAGGCAGGAGAGACCCAGTACTTC. The full variable domain, rest sourced from reference TRBV2 and TRBJ2-5, is EPEVTQTPSHQVTQMGQEVILRCVPISNHLYFYWYRQILGQKVEFLVSFYNNEISEKSEIFDDQFSVERPDGSNFTLKIRSTKLEDSAMYFCASSEEAGETQYFGPGTRLLVL.

The rearrangement uses TRBV2 and TRBJ2-2, with TRBD2 matching over 8 bases. Germline trimming cut 4 bases from V and 5 bases from J; bases unmatched to any gene: 12. The CDR3 contains 17 residues. CDR1 SNHLY and CDR2 FYNNEI come from the germline V gene. CDR3 sequence (DNA): TGTGCCAGCAGTGTTCAGACGGGGACTAGTTTGACCGGGGAGCTGTTTTTT. Translation: CASSVQTGTSLTGELFF.

The chain links TRBV27 to TRBJ1-4, with D perhaps TRBD1 (6 bases). The CDR3 totals 16 residues. Germline CDR1 and CDR2: MNHEY and SMNVEV (reference sequence). V gave up 0 bases and J gave up 8 bases, with 16 bases separating them. CDR3 residues: CASSLSWGGLGEKLFF. The DNA for the CDR3 is TGTGCCAGCAGTTTATCGTGGGGGGGGCTGGGCGAAAAACTGTTTTTT.

The chain combines TRBV7-9 with TRBJ1-5; D is uncertain. Germline V lookup: CDR1 SEHNR, CDR2 FQNEAQ (reference sequence). The CDR3 is 15 residues long. The V and J ends lost 5 bases and 3 bases respectively, with 14 bases between them. The CDR3 here is CASSLKGGLNQPQHF. The CDR3 DNA reads TGTGCCAGCAGCCTTAAGGGCGGACTCAATCAGCCCCAGCATTTT.

The V gene is TRBV19, the J gene TRBJ2-5, with 7 bases that match TRBD2. The CDR3 runs 14 residues. V lost 5 bases, J lost 4 bases, and 7 bases stayed unmatched. The germline gives CDR1 LNHDA, CDR2 SQIVND (reference sequence). The CDR3 sequence is CASSFRDYRETQYF. CDR3 nucleotides: TGTGCCAGTAGTTTCCGGGACTATCGAGAGACCCAGTACTTC.

As to this clone: Distinct nucleotide sequences in the sample also encode this CDR3. The V gene is TRBV18, the J gene TRBJ2-5, with a possible D match to TRBD2 (6 bases). Germline lookup yields CDR1 KGHSH and CDR2 LQKENI. The CDR3 has 12 amino acids. V was cut by 3 bases and J by 4 bases, with 6 bases left in between. The CDR3 region has the DNA TGTGCCAGCTCACCGGGGGGAGAGACCCAGTACTTC. Its translation is CASSPGGETQYF.

This clone appeared a few times. The rearrangement uses TRBV11-2 and TRBJ1-1, with D uncertain. V lost 2 bases, J lost 5 bases, and 6 bases lay in between. From germline, CDR1 is SGHAT and CDR2 FQNNGV. The CDR3 loop spans 12 amino acids. The CDR3 coding sequence is TGTGCCAGCAGCTTATTAGAAACTGAAGCTTTCTTT. It codes for CASSLLETEAFF.

The count of this clone is one. The V call is TRBV7-3, the J call TRBJ1-1; perhaps TRBD1 as D (5 bases). V was cut by 5 bases and J by 5 bases, with 18 bases left in between. The CDR3 consists of 15 residues. The V gene's germline CDR1 is SGHTA and CDR2 FQGTGA. The CDR3 sequence is CASSEGRGLGTEAFF. The DNA of the CDR3 is TGTGCCAGCAGCGAGGGGAGGGGCTTGGGAACTGAAGCTTTCTTT.

The chain links TRBV20-1 to TRBJ2-7; 8 nucleotides match TRBD2. CDR1 is DFQATT, CDR2 SNEGSKA, per germline (reference sequence). CDR3 size: 14 residues. With 3 bases clipped from V and 4 bases from J, the junction kept 8 bases outside the gene matches. The CDR3 loop reads CSASRSGRFYEQYF. CDR3 nucleotide sequence: TGCAGTGCTAGTAGAAGCGGGAGATTTTACGAGCAGTACTTC.

The V gene is TRBV5-1, the J gene TRBJ2-3, with 7 bases fitting TRBD1. The germline V gene encodes CDR1 SGHRS and CDR2 YFSETQ. This CDR3 spans 14 amino acids. V lost 4 bases, J lost 1 base, and 3 bases stayed unmatched. The CDR3 DNA reads as TGCGCCAGCAGCAATACAGGGGGCACAGATACGCAGTATTTT. It encodes CASSNTGGTDTQYF.

Written as DNA, the CDR3 is TGTGCCACCAGTGATCCCGGGACTAGCGGCCACTACGAGCAGTACTTC. Its protein is CATSDPGTSGHYEQYF. The chain is built from TRBV24-1 and TRBJ2-7, with 11 positions matching TRBD2. The germline CDR1 and CDR2 sequences are KGHDR and SFDVKD. After removal of 3 bases from V and 3 bases from J, the junction contained 6 bases not matched to a gene. The CDR3 is 16 residues long.

The chain employs TRBV9 and TRBJ1-4; a possible D gene is TRBD1 (5 bases). The CDR3 sequence is 15 residues long. Trimming took off 0 bases at V and 7 bases at J, with 13 bases between the two ends. Germline-derived CDR1 and CDR2 are SGDLS and YYNGEE. CDR3: CASSVGEGLGEKLFF. CDR3 in DNA: TGTGCCAGCAGCGTAGGGGAGGGGCTGGGTGAAAAACTGTTTTTT.

The chain links TRBV5-4 to TRBJ2-7; TRBD1 aligns across 7 bases. This CDR3 contains 15 residues. J lost 2 bases, V lost 4 bases, and 9 bases had no gene match. Germline-derived CDR1 and CDR2 are SGHNT and YYREEE (reference sequence). The CDR3 nucleotides read TGTGCCAGCAGCCCGGCAGGGGGTGTCGCCTACGAGCAGTACTTC. Translation gives CASSPAGGVAYEQYF.

V usage is TRBV24-1 and J usage is TRBJ2-1, with 14 bases fitting TRBD2. The germline V gene encodes CDR1 KGHDR and CDR2 SFDVKD. V was pared by 0 bases and J by 7 bases, with 1 base of the junction left unmatched. The CDR3 is 16 residues long. The CDR3 nucleotides are TGTGCCACCAGTGATTTGGGGACTAGCGGGAGTAATGAGCAGTTCTTC. Amino acids: CATSDLGTSGSNEQFF.